This T cell receptor beta chain was recorded in a study of shared clonotypes between healthy human individuals. Whole-study context: The donor group consisted of a couple of women and three men, aged 18 to 49. Study results and limitations: Richness estimates generally favored naive over memory subsets.

V shed 4 bases, J shed 0 bases, and the junction held 6 bases outside the gene matches. CDR1 and CDR2 from the germline V gene are SNHLY and FYNNEI. There are 17 residues in the CDR3. Those who donated, Caucasian adults without exception, all lived in Nashville, Tennessee. Profiled with immunoSEQ multiplex PCR; TCRdb holds only in-frame clones, not every one. The repertoire has 2 million to 2.5 million clones, around 95% of them found once; the top ten carry roughly 0.13%. This clone appeared once. Its antigen is currently unknown. This receptor was obtained from a man aged 18 to 30 in good health. This sequence joins TRBV2 and TRBJ1-5, with 10 bases identical to TRBD1. Sequencing was performed on naive CD4+ T cells sorted from blood. As for subset: CD45RA+ positively selected. The CDR3: CASSGTGGGLSNQPQHF. CDR3 bases: TGTGCCAGCAGTGGGACAGGGGGGGGCCTTAGCAATCAGCCCCAGCATTTT.